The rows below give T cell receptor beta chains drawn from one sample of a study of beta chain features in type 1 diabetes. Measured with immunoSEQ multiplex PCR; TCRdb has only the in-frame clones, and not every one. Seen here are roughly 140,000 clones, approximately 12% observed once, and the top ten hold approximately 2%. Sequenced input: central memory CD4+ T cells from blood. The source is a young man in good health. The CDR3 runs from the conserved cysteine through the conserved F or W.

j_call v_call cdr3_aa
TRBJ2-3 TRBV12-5 CASGRGDRVSTDTQYF
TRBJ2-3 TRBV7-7 CASSKGMSTDTQYF
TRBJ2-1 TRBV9 CASSVVGRAGDEQFF
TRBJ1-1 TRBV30 CAWSVRWRRPNTEAFF
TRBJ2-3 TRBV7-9 CASSSNVDTQYF
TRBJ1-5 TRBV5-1 CASSLLSNQPQHF
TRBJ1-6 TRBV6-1 CASSDDRRRGNSPLHF
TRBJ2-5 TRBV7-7 CASSPLPVTKETQYF
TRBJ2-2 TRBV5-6 CASSLHRAGASTGELFF
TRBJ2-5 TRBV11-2 CASSSLRGAFQETQYF
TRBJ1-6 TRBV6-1 CASSPGGYSPLHF
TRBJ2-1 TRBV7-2 CASSPLAGGPRHEQFF
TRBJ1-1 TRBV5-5 CASSFWGTEAFF
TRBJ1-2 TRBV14 CASSQGAGVYGYTF
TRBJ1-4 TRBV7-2 CASSLFGTTNEKLFF
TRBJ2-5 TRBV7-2 CASSYIGTAKWETQYF